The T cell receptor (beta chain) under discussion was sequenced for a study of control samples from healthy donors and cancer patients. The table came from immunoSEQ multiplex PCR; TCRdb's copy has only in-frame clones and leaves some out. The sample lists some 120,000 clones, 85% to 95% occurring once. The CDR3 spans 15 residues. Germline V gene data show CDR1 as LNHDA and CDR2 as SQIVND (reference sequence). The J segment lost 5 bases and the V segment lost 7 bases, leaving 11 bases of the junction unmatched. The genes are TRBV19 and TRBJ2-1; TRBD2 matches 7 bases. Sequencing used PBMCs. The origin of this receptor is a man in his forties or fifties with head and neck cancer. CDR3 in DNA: TGTGCCAGTAAAGGGGTCGGTCTAGCGGACAATGAGCAGTTCTTC. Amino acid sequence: CASKGVGLADNEQFF. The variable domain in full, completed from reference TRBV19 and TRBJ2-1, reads DGGITQSPKYLFRKEGQNVTLSCEQNLNHDAMYWYRQDPGQGLRLIYYSQIVNDFQKGDIAEGYSVSREKKESFPLTVTSAQKNPTAFYLCASKGVGLADNEQFFGPGTRLTVL.